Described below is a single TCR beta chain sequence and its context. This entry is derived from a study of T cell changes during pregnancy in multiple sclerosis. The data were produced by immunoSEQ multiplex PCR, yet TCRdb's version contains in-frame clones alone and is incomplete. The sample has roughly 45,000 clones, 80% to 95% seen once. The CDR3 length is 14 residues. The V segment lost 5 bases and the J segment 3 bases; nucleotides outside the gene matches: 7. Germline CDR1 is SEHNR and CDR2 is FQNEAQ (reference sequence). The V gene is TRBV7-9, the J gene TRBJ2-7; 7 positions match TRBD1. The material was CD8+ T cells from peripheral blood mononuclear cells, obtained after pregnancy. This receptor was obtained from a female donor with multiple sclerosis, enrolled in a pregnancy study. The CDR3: CASSRMGQIYEQYF. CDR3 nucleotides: TGTGCCAGCAGCCGCATGGGACAGATCTACGAGCAGTACTTC.